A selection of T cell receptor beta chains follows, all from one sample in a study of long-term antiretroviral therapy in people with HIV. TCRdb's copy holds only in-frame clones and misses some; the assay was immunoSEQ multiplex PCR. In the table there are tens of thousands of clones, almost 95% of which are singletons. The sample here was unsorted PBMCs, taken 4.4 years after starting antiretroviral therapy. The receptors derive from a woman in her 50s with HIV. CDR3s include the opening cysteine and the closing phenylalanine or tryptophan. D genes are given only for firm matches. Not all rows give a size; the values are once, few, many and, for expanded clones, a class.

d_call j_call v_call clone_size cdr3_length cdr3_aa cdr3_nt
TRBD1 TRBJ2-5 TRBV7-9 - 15 CASSAGTGGLETQYF TGTGCCAGCAGTGCCGGGACAGGGGGCTTGGAGACCCAGTACTTC
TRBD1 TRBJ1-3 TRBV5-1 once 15 CASSQGQGKGNTIYF TGCGCCAGCAGCCAGGGACAGGGGAAAGGAAACACCATATATTTT
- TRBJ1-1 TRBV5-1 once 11 CASRNSGEAFF TGCGCCAGCAGAAACTCCGGGGAAGCTTTCTTT
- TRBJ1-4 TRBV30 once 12 CAWSSRGEKLFF TGTGCCTGGAGTTCCAGGGGTGAAAAACTGTTTTTT
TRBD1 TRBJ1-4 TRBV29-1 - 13 CSVQGAVNEKLFF TGCAGCGTACAGGGGGCTGTTAATGAAAAACTGTTTTTT
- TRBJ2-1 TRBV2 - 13 CASTRARENEQFF TGTGCCAGCACCAGGGCCAGGGAGAATGAGCAGTTCTTC
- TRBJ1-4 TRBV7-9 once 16 CASSPEGGATNEKLFF TGTGCCAGCAGCCCCGAGGGGGGCGCAACTAATGAAAAACTGTTTTTT
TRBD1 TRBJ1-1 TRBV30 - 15 CAWRYRDRVNTEAFF TGTGCCTGGAGATACCGGGACAGGGTGAACACTGAAGCTTTCTTT
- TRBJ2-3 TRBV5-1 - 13 CASSLLLADTQYF TGCGCCAGCAGCTTGTTGTTGGCAGATACGCAGTATTTT
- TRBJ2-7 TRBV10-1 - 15 CASLPGNVSSYEQYF TGCGCCAGCCTACCAGGGAATGTGAGCTCCTACGAGCAGTACTTC
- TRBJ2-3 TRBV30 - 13 CAWSVFSTDTQYF TGTGCCTGGAGTGTATTCTCCACAGATACGCAGTATTTT
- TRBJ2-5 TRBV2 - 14 CASGRDQGQETQYF TGTGCCAGCGGCAGGGATCAGGGCCAAGAGACCCAGTACTTC
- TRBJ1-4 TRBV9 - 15 CASSVDGAPNEKLFF TGTGCCAGCAGCGTAGACGGGGCGCCTAATGAAAAACTGTTTTTT
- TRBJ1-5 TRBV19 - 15 CASSINREEGQPQHF TGTGCCAGTAGTATCAACAGGGAAGAAGGTCAGCCCCAGCATTTT
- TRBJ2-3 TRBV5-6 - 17 CASSDPILGGITDTQYF TGTGCCAGCAGCGACCCCATCTTGGGGGGCATCACAGATACGCAGTATTTT
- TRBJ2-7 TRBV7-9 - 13 CASSAGLRYEQYF TGTGCCAGCAGCGCGGGACTCCGCTACGAGCAGTACTTC
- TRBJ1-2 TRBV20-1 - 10 CSASGGGFNF TGCAGTGCTAGCGGGGGCGGATTTAACTTC
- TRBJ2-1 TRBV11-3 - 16 CASSRSGTEGQDEQFF TGTGCCAGCAGCCGATCCGGGACCGAGGGTCAGGATGAGCAGTTCTTC
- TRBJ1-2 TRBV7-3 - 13 CASSQRPNYGYTF TGTGCCAGCAGCCAGAGGCCCAATTATGGCTACACCTTC
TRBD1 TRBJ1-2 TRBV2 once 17 CASSPFTGGVANYGYTF TGTGCCAGCAGTCCTTTTACAGGGGGCGTCGCTAACTATGGCTACACCTTC
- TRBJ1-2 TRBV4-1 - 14 CASSLAGRGYGYTF TGCGCCAGCAGCCTAGCCGGAAGAGGCTATGGCTACACCTTC
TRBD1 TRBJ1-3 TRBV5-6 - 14 CASSQDRVGDTIYF TGTGCCAGCAGCCAAGACAGGGTAGGGGACACCATATATTTT
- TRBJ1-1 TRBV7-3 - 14 CASSFEGAGTEAFF TGTGCCAGCAGCTTTGAAGGGGCGGGCACTGAAGCTTTCTTT
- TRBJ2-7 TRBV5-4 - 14 CASRSEVGTHEQYF TGTGCCAGCAGATCCGAGGTGGGTACCCACGAGCAGTACTTC
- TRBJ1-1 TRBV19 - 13 CASTIRGNAEAFF TGTGCCAGTACCATCAGGGGAAACGCTGAAGCTTTCTTT
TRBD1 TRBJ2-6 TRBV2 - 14 CARTGAPGANVLTF TGTGCCAGGACAGGGGCGCCTGGGGCCAACGTCCTGACTTTC
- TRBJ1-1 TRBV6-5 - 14 CASSYAAGATEAFF TGTGCCAGCAGTTACGCTGCCGGGGCGACTGAAGCTTTCTTT
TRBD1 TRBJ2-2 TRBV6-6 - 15 CASIAGGGFPGELFF TGTGCCAGCATTGCAGGGGGCGGTTTTCCCGGGGAGCTGTTTTTT
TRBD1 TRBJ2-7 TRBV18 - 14 CASSPQGQAYEQYF TGTGCCAGCTCACCACAGGGACAGGCCTACGAGCAGTACTTC
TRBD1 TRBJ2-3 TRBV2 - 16 CASSEETGSLGDTQYF TGTGCCAGCAGTGAGGAGACAGGGAGTTTAGGGGATACGCAGTATTTT
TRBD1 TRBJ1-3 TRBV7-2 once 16 CASSLGGQGSGNTIYF TGTGCCAGCAGCTTAGGCGGACAGGGCTCTGGAAACACCATATATTTT
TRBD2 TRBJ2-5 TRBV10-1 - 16 CASSDSSGGLGETQYF TGCGCCAGCAGTGATTCTAGCGGGGGGCTGGGAGAGACCCAGTACTTC
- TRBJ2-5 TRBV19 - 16 CASSIPDSPTQETQYF TGTGCCAGTAGTATCCCAGACAGCCCTACTCAAGAGACCCAGTACTTC
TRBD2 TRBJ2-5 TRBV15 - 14 CAAETSGAQETQYF TGTGCCGCCGAGACTAGCGGGGCGCAAGAGACCCAGTACTTC
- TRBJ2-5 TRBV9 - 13 CASSASIQETQYF TGTGCCAGCAGCGCCAGTATACAAGAGACCCAGTACTTC
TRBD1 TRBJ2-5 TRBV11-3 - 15 CASSQGQGIQETQYF TGTGCCAGCAGCCAAGGACAGGGAATCCAAGAGACCCAGTACTTC
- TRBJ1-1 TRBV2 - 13 CASSLQPNTEAFF TGTGCCAGCAGCTTACAGCCGAACACTGAAGCTTTCTTT
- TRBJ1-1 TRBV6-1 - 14 CASSVAGGDTEAFF TGTGCCAGCAGTGTCGCGGGGGGGGACACTGAAGCTTTCTTT
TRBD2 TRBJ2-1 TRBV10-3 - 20 CAISGSGGGSNPFSYNEQFF TGTGCCATCAGTGGCAGCGGGGGGGGTTCCAACCCCTTCTCCTACAATGAGCAGTTCTTC
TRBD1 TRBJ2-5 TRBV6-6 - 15 CASSFRDRGRETQYF TGTGCCAGCAGTTTCCGGGACAGGGGGCGCGAGACCCAGTACTTC
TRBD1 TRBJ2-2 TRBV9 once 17 CASSVVRGQISTGELFF TGTGCCAGCAGCGTAGTACGGGGACAGATCTCCACCGGGGAGCTGTTTTTT
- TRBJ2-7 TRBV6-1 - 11 CASGNLYEQYF TGTGCCAGCGGCAACTTATACGAGCAGTACTTC
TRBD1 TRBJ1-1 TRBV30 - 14 CAWSPGGSATEAFF TGTGCCTGGAGTCCAGGGGGCAGCGCCACTGAAGCTTTCTTT
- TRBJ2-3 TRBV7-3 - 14 CASSLASGADTQYF TGTGCCAGCAGCTTAGCTTCCGGGGCAGATACGCAGTATTTT
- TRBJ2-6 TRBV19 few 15 CASEDGSSGANVLTF TGTGCCAGTGAGGACGGGAGCTCTGGGGCCAACGTCCTGACTTTC
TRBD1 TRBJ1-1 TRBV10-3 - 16 CAISGLAGGAGTEAFF TGTGCCATCAGTGGCCTCGCAGGGGGCGCGGGCACTGAAGCTTTCTTT
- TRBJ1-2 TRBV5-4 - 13 CASSLADSYGYTF TGTGCCAGCAGCTTGGCGGACAGTTATGGCTACACCTTC
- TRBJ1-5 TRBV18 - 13 CASSDTLNQPQHF TGTGCCAGCTCAGACACCCTCAATCAGCCCCAGCATTTT
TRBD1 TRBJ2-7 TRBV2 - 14 CASRAGTGPYEQYF TGTGCCAGCAGGGCGGGGACAGGACCCTACGAGCAGTACTTC
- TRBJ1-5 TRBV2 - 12 CASGRGAQPQHF TGTGCCAGCGGAAGGGGGGCCCAGCCCCAGCATTTT
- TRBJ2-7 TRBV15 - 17 CATSRDPFETGTYEQYF TGTGCCACCAGCAGAGATCCGTTCGAGACAGGTACCTACGAGCAGTACTTC
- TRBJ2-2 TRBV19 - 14 CASSIRGVPGELFF TGTGCCAGTAGTATCAGGGGGGTTCCCGGGGAGCTGTTTTTT
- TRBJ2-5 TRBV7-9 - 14 CASSPRTVQETQYF TGTGCCAGCAGCCCGAGGACAGTCCAAGAGACCCAGTACTTC
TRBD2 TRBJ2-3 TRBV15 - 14 CAMNSGVDTDTQYF TGTGCCATGAATAGCGGGGTGGACACAGATACGCAGTATTTT
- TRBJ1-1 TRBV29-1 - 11 CSVGHNTEAFF TGCAGCGTTGGCCACAACACTGAAGCTTTCTTT
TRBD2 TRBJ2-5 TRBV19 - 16 CASSIALGGGRETQYF TGTGCCAGTAGTATAGCCCTCGGGGGGGGCAGAGAGACCCAGTACTTC
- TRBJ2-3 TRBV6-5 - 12 CASSRVGNTQYF TGTGCCAGCAGCAGGGTGGGAAATACGCAGTATTTT
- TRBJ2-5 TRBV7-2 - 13 CASSLTPVETQYF TGTGCCAGCAGCTTAACCCCGGTTGAGACCCAGTACTTC
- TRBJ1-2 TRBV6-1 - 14 CASSESAVPYGYTF TGTGCCAGCAGTGAATCGGCGGTCCCTTATGGCTACACCTTC